This T cell receptor (beta chain) originates from a study of blood T cells in healthy people across ages. The overall study: In model experiments, template switching was able to capture about one barcoded beta molecule for every two T cells that were present.

Combining a sample-barcoded 5' primer with a J-beta primer mix, a second PCR ran for 7 to 11 cycles. Using its own MiXCR run on the 5' RACE reads, TCRdb lists one record per CDR3 protein. The sample gives 650,000 or so distinct CDR3 sequences, 52% of which show up once; less than 15% is in the top ten. The germline CDR1 and CDR2 sequences are MNHEY and SVGAGI. The CDR3 spans 16 residues. Losses at the gene ends were 1 base for V and 8 bases for J; bases not matched to a gene: 4. Study findings and constraints: Long-lived donors exceeded aged donors in naive CD4+ cells and diversity. The unknown donor CMV status may have confounded expanded clonotype changes.

In terms of origin and age, donors were healthy Caucasian individuals from Russia aged about 6 to 90. This clonotype has a handful of counts. Its specificity is not known. This chain links TRBV6-5 with TRBJ2-1, with 14 bases that match TRBD2. The receptor was derived from a woman aged 80 or over in good health. The sample was blood. The CDR3: CASSYLGLAGGHEQFF. Here the CDR3 DNA reads TGTGCCAGCAGTTACTTAGGACTAGCGGGGGGACATGAGCAGTTCTTC.